This TCR beta chain originates from a study of regulatory dendritic cells for organ transplantation. Study results and limitations: Naive CD4+ and CD8+ repertoires were highly diverse; memory CD8+ was most oligoclonal.

A remark on this clone: Its antigen is undetermined.

Allogeneic regulatory or mature dendritic cells were co-cultured for about 5 days with CFSE-labeled sorted T cells at 1:10. This table comes from immunoSEQ multiplex PCR, and its TCRdb copy is limited to in-frame clones, with some not included. Among some 13,000 clones listed, approximately 79% were seen once. The length of the CDR3 is 15 residues. The V gene's germline CDR1 is SGHKS and CDR2 YYEKEE (reference sequence). Trimming stripped 0 bases from V and 0 bases from J, with 7 bases between. The gene calls are TRBV5-5 and TRBJ1-5; D is perhaps TRBD1 (5 bases). The receptor's source is a human donor in good health. Sequenced material: naive CD8+ T cells from blood cultured with regulatory dendritic cells. Subset specified: CD45RA+ naive T cells. CDR3 in amino acids: CASSLAGDSNQPQHF. CDR3 DNA: TGTGCCAGCAGCTTGGCGGGGGATAGCAATCAGCCCCAGCATTTT.